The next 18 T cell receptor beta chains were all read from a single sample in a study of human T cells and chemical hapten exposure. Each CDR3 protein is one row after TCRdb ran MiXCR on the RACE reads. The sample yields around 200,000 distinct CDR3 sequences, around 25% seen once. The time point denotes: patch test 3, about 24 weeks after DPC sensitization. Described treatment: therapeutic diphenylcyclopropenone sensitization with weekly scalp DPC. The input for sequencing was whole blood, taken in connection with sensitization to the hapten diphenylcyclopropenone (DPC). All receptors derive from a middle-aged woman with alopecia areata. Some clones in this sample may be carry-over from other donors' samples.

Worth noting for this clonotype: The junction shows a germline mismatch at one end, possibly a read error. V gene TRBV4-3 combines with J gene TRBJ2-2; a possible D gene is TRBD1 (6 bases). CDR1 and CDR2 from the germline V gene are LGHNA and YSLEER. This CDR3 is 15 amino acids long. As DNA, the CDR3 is TGTGCCAGCAGCCCTCAGGGGCTGAACACCGGGGAGCTGTTTTTT. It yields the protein CASSPQGLNTGELFF.

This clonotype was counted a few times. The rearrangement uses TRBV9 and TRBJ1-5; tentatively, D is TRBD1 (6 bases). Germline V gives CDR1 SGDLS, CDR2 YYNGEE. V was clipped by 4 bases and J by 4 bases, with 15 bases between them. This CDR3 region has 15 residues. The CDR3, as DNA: TGTGCCAGCAGCTTTGGGCTCGACAGGAATCAGCCCCAGCATTTT. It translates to CASSFGLDRNQPQHF.

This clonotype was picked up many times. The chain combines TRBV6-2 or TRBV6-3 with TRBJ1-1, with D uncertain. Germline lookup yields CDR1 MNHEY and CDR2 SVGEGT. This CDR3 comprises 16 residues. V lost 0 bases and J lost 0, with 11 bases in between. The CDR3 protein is CASSYSVNRMNTEAFF. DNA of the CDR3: TGTGCCAGCAGTTACTCAGTCAACAGAATGAACACTGAAGCTTTCTTT.

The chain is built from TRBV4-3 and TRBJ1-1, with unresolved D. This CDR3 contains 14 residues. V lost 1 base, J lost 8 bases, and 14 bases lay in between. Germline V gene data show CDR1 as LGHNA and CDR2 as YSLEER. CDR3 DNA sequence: TGCGCCAGCAGCCAAGGGCTTTCAGAGTGGGAAGCTTTCTTT. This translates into CASSQGLSEWEAFF.

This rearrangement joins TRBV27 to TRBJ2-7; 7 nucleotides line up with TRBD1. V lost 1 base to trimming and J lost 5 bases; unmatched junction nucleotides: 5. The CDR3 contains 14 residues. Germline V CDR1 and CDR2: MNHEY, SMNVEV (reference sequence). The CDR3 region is CASSLLGQGDEQYF. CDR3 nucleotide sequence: TGTGCCAGCAGTTTATTAGGCCAGGGGGACGAGCAGTACTTC.

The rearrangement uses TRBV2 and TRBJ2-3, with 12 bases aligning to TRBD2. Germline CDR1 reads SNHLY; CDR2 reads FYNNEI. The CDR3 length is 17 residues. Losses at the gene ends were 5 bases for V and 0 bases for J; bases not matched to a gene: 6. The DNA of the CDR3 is TGTGCCAGCAGTTTAGGGGGGACTAGCGGGAGCACAGATACGCAGTATTTT. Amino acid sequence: CASSLGGTSGSTDTQYF.

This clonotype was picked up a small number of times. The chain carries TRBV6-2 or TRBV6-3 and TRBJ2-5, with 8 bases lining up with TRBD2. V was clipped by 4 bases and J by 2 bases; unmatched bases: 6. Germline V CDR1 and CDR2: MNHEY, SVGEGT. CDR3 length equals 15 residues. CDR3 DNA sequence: TGTGCCAGCAGTTCTGGGACTAGGGGACAAGAGACCCAGTACTTC. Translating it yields CASSSGTRGQETQYF.

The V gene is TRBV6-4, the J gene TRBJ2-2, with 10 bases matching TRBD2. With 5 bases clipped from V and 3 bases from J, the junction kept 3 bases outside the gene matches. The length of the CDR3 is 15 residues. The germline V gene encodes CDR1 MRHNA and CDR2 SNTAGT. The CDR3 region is CASSSGTSDTGELFF. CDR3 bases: TGTGCCAGCAGTTCCGGGACTAGCGACACCGGGGAGCTGTTTTTT.

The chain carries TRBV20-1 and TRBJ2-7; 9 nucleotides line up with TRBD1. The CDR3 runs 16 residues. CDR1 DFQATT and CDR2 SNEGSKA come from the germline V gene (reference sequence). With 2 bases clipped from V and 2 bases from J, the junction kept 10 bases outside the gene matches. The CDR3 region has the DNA TGCAGTGCTAGAAACCCAGACAGGGGGAAGCCCTACGAGCAGTACTTC. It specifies CSARNPDRGKPYEQYF.

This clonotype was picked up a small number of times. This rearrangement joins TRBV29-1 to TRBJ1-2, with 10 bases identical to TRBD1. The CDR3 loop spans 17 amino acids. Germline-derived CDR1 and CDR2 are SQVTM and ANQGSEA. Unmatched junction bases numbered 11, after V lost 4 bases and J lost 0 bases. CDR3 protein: CSVGQGATPQANYGYTF. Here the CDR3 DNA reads TGCAGCGTTGGACAGGGGGCCACCCCCCAAGCTAACTATGGCTACACCTTC.

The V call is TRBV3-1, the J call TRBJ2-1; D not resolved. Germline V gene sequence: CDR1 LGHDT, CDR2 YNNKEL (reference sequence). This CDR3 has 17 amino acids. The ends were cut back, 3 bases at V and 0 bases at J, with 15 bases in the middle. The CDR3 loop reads CASSQRLFSSSYNEQFF. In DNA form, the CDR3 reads TGTGCCAGCAGCCAGAGACTGTTTAGCAGCTCCTACAATGAGCAGTTCTTC.

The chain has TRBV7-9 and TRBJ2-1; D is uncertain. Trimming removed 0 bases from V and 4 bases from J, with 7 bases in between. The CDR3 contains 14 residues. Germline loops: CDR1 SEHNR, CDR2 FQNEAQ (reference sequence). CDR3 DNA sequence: TGTGCCAGCAGCTTAGCGTTCGGGTACAATGAGCAGTTCTTC. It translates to CASSLAFGYNEQFF. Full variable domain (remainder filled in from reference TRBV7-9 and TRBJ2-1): DTGVSQNPRHKITKRGQNVTFRCDPISEHNRLYWYRQTLGQGPEFLTYFQNEAQLEKSRLLSDRFSAERPKGSFSTLEIQRTEQGDSAMYLCASSLAFGYNEQFFGPGTRLTVL.

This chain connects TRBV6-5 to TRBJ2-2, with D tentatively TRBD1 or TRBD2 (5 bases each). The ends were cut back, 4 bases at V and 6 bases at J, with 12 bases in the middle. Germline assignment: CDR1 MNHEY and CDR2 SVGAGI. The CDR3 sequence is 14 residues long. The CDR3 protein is CASSSQGVPGELFF. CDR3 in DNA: TGTGCCAGCAGTTCTCAGGGAGTCCCCGGGGAGCTGTTTTTT.

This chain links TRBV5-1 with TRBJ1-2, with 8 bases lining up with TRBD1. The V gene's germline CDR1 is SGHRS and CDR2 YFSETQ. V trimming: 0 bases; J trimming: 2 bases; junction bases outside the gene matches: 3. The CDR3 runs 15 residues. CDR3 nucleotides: TGCGCCAGCAGCTTGGCTCAGGGGGCGAACTATGGCTACACCTTC. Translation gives CASSLAQGANYGYTF. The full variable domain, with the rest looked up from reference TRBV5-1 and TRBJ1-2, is KAGVTQTPRYLIKTRGQQVTLSCSPISGHRSVSWYQQTPGQGLQFLFEYFSETQRNKGNFPGRFSGRQFSNSRSEMNVSTLELGDSALYLCASSLAQGANYGYTFGSGTRLTVV.

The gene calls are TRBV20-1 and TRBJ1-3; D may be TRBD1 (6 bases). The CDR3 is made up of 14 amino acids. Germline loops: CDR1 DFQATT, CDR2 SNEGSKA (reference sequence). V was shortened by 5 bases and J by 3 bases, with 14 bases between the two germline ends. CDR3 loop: CSAGGGAFGNTIYF. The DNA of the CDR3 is TGCAGTGCTGGAGGGGGGGCGTTTGGAAACACCATATATTTT.

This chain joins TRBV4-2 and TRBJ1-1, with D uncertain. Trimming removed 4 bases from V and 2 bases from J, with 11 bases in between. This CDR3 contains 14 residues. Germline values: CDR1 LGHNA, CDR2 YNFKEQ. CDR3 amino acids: CASSPKSGNTEAFF. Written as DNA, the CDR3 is TGTGCCAGCAGCCCTAAGTCGGGTAACACTGAAGCTTTCTTT.

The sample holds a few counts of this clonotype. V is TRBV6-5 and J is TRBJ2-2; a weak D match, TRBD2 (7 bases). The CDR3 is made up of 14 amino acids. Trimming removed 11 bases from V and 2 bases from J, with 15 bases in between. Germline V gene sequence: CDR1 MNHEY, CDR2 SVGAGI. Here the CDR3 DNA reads TGTGCCGCTGGGGGGGACACTAACACCGGGGAGCTGTTTTTT. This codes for CAAGGDTNTGELFF.

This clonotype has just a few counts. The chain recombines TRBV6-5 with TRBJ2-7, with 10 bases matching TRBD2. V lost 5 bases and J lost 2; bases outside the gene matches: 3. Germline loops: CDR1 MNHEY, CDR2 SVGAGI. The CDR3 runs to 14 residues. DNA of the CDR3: TGTGCCAGCAGTCCGGGACTAGCGACCTACGAGCAGTACTTC. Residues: CASSPGLATYEQYF.